Reported below is one T cell receptor beta chain. Antigen specificity is unknown. This CDR3 has 13 amino acids. Per germline, CDR1 SNHLY and CDR2 FYNNEI. Trimming took 5 bases from V and 8 from J, leaving 15 bases between them. PCR employed 60 Vbeta and 13 Jbeta primers. This table comes from immunoSEQ multiplex PCR, and its TCRdb copy is limited to in-frame clones, with some not included. The sample carries about 160,000 clones, about 82% recorded once. This entry is derived from a study of cytomegalovirus exposure and HLA in healthy donors. General study results and limits: Within a later analysis, the majority of CMV-associated TCR beta chains appeared HLA-restricted. An observed cluster of highly shared sequence variants was recorded as a likely sequencing artifact.

The sequencing input was PBMCs. The rearrangement links TRBV2 to TRBJ1-2, with a weak D call TRBD1 (6 bases). The TCR originated in a female donor in good health and CMV-seronegative. CDR3 nucleotide sequence: TGTGCCAGCAGTTCTACAGGGCTTAGAGGCTACACCTTC. Protein sequence: CASSSTGLRGYTF.